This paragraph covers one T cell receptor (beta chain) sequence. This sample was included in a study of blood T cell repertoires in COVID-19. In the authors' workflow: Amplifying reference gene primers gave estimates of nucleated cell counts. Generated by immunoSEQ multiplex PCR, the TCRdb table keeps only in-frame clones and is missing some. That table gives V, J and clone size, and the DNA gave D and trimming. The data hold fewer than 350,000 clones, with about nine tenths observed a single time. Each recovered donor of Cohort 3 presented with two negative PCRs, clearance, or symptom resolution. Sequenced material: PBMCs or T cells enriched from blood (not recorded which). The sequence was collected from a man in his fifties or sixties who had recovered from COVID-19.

CDR3 in amino acids: CASSLEPSLHEQYF. The CDR3 region has the DNA TGTGCCAGCAGCTTAGAGCCCTCCCTCCACGAGCAGTACTTC. The chain recombines TRBV7-3 with TRBJ2-7; no reliable D call. Germline-derived CDR1 and CDR2 are SGHTA and FQGTGA. V was shortened by 2 bases and J by 5 bases, with 13 bases between the two germline ends. This CDR3 spans 14 amino acids.